The sequence of this TCR beta chain was determined in a study of naive and memory T cell subsets. Study results and limitations: Possibly reflecting memory cells re-expressing CD45RA, a few larger clonotypes occurred in naive repertoires, especially CD8. Each distinct alpha or beta sequence counts as one clonotype. Over 90% of naive TCR sequences appeared only once after error correction, unlike memory subsets. From naive to CM, EM and EMRA, diversity decreased and Gini increased.

The V gene end was trimmed by 6 bases and the J gene end by 6 bases; junction bases not matched to a gene: 7. The germline gives CDR1 ENHRY, CDR2 SYGVKD. The CDR3 length is 14 residues. Sequential positive selection took CD4 T cells first, then CD8 T cells. An equimolar mix of two oligonucleotides served as the beta constant-region primer for TRBC1 and TRBC2. Nested alpha and beta constant-region primers with the SP2 primer drove four PCR rounds on ligated cDNA. Each CDR3 protein is one row after TCRdb ran MiXCR on the UMI-ligation and nested PCR reads. The table includes about 90,000 distinct CDR3 sequences, about 11% detected once. As to this clonotype: The antigen is not known.

The receptor's source is a human donor in good health. Sequencing was done on a sample of naive CD4+ T cells from blood. The chain has TRBV10-3 and TRBJ1-4, with 7 bases lining up with TRBD1. CDR3 sequence: CAISRQGGDEKLFF. In nucleotides, the CDR3 is TGTGCCATCAGCCGGCAGGGGGGGGATGAAAAACTGTTTTTT.